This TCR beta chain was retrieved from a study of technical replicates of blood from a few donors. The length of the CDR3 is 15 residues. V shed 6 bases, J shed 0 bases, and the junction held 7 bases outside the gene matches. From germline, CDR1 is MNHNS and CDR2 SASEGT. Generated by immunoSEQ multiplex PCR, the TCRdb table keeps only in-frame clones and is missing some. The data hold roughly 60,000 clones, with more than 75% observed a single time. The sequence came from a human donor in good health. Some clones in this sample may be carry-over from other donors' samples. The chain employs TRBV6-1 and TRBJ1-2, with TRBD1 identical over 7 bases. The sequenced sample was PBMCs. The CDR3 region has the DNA TGTGCCAGCAGGCTGGACAGGACGCCTAACTATGGCTACACCTTC. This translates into CASRLDRTPNYGYTF.